This TCR beta chain emerged from a study of Ad26.COV2.S vaccination and SARS-CoV-2 variants (dated by TCRdb to about 2021). Context from the whole study: Vaccine-arm donors came from COV1001, a multicentre, randomized, double-blind, placebo-controlled phase I-IIa trial of Ad26.COV2.S in healthy adults. A total of around 32 samples were included in the TCR-sequenced set, comprising about 20 Ad26.COV2.S vaccine recipients, 5 placebo recipients and 8 SARS-CoV-2 convalescent individuals. Sequencing of the TCRbeta repertoire served to evaluate the specificity and breadth of SARS-CoV-2-reactive T cell receptors following Ad26.COV2.S vaccination. Ad26.COV2.S was given intramuscularly at 5x10^10 or 1x10^11 viral particles, as a single shot or as two shots 56 days apart. Participants in the trial were split at random into five groups of five each, receiving low-dose or high-dose Ad26.COV2.S once or twice, or else placebo on both occasions. Blinding of investigators to trial group allocation was maintained during experiments and outcome assessment.

In the case of this clone: Its antigen remains unidentified. The sample holds no much larger clone one base away, and base qualities are not on file.

The immunoSEQ Assay was the method used to sequence TCRbeta CDR3 regions. After extraction, genomic DNA underwent amplification by bias-controlled multiplex PCR, followed by high-throughput sequencing. For the original study's pipeline: To quantify the absolute abundance of each unique TCRbeta CDR3 region, sequences were collapsed and filtered. T cell fraction was estimated by normalizing TCRbeta template counts to usable DNA, with usable DNA measured through amplification of reference genes found in all nucleated cells. Repertoire TCRs were annotated as SARS-CoV-2-specific when V gene, CDR3 amino acid sequence and J gene were exactly matched to a known reactive TCR set. MIRA supplied the reference SARS-CoV-2 TCR set, which was filtered for enrichment in COVID-19-positive ImmuneCODE repertoires so that public or cross-reactive TCRs were removed. Drawing on the MIRA antigens, annotated TCRs were analysed further at the level of specific ORF or position within ORF. Depth was the summed frequency of annotated unique rearrangements, while breadth was defined as annotated unique rearrangements over total unique productive rearrangements. TCR breadth was compared between groups using two-sided Wilcoxon rank-sum tests. Imported from immuneACCESS, the table was reduced by TCRdb to in-frame sequences with V and J called. These copies leave out some clones; in studies compared against another copy, an unresolved V gene accounts for under half, and the cause of the remainder is not known. That table supplies the V and J calls and clone size; D and trimming were determined from the DNA. For this sample the table gives roughly 420,000 clones, of which approximately 92% were detected only once. The ten largest clones represent over 2% of the sample.

General study outcomes and caveats: Spike-specific TCR breadth was higher in Ad26.COV2.S recipients than in placebo recipients (P = 0.0014). Comparable non-spike TCR breadth was observed between vaccine and placebo recipients, consistent with only spike being contained in the vaccine. According to the authors, total T cell responses may have been underestimated by the TCR breadth and depth analyses. After vaccination, spike-specific CD8+ and CD4+ T cell responses were reported to show substantial breadth. The study was not powered to compare responses between vaccine doses or regimens.

According to the study, the label for this sample's treatment or condition signals: around 19 received Ad26.COV2.S at low or high dose, single or two shots; 5 received placebo; per-sample allocation not given. For vaccine and placebo recipients, the sequenced repertoires came from samples collected on day 63 after the first injection. Cohort 1b enrolled about two dozen adults aged 18-55 years at a single site in Boston, USA, between 29 July and 7 August 2020. Ad26.COV2.S was a replication-incompetent adenovirus type 26 vector that expressed a prefusion-stabilized SARS-CoV-2 spike protein derived from the original Wuhan strain. V loses 4 bases, J loses 2 bases, and the germline ends lie 8 bases apart. Sequences KGHSH (CDR1) and LQKENI (CDR2) are obtained from the germline V gene. The CDR3 spans 13 residues, from the cysteine through the phenylalanine. Only CDR3 DNA is held: 39 bases, read in frame from base 1.

Sample: peripheral blood, taken in a trial of Ad26.COV2.S vaccine versus placebo. The chain links TRBV18 with TRBJ1-1, with the D gene not clear enough to name. The receptor's source is a person between 18 and 60 years old who received the Ad26.COV2.S COVID-19 vaccine or a placebo. This receptor carries the CDR3 CASSLNINTEAFF. The DNA reads as follows: TGTGCCAGCTCACTTAACATAAACACTGAAGCTTTCTTT.